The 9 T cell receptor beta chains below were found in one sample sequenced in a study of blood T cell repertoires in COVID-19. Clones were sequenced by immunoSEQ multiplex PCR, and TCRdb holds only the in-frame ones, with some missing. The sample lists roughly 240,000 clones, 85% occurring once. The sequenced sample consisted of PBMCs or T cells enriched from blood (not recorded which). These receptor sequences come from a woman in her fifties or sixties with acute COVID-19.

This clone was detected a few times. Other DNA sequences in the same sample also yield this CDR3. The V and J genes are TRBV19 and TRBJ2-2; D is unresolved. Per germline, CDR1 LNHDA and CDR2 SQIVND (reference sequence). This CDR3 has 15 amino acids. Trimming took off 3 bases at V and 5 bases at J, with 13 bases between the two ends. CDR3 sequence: CASSIGQVNTGELFF. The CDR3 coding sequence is TGTGCCAGTAGTATTGGTCAGGTGAATACCGGGGAGCTGTTTTTT.

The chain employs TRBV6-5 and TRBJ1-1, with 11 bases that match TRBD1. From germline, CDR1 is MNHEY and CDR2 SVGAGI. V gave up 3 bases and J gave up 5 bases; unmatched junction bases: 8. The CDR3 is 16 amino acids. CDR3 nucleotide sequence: TGTGCCAGCAGTTATAGCGGACAGGGGGCGCGAACTGAAGCTTTCTTT. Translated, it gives CASSYSGQGARTEAFF.

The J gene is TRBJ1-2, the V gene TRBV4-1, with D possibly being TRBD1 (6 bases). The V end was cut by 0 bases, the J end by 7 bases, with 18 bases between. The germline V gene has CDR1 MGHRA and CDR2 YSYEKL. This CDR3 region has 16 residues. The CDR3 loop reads CASSQEGAGVLFGYTF. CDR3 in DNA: TGCGCCAGCAGCCAAGAGGGGGCGGGGGTCCTTTTTGGCTACACCTTC.

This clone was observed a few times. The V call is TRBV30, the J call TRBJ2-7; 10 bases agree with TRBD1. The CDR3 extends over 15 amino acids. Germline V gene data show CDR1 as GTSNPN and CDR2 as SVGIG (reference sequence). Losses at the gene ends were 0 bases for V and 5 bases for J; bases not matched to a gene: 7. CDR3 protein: CAWSVGTGVFHEQYF. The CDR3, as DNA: TGTGCCTGGAGTGTAGGGACAGGGGTTTTTCACGAGCAGTACTTC. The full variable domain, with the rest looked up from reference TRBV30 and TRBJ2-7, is SQTIHQWPATLVQPVGSPLSLECTVEGTSNPNLYWYRQAAGRGLQLLFYSVGIGQISSEVPQNLSASRPQDRQFILSSKKLLLSDSGFYLCAWSVGTGVFHEQYFGPGTRLTVT.

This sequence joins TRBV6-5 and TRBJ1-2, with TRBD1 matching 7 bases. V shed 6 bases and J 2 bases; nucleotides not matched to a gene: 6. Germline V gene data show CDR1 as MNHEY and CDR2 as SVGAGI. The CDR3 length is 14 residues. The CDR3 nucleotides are TGTGCCAGCAGATTGGACAGGACGAACTATGGCTACACCTTC. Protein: CASRLDRTNYGYTF.

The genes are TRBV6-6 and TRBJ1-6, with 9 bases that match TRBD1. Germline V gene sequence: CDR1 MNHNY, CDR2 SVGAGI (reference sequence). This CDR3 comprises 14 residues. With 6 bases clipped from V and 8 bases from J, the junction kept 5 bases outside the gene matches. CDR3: CASRPGQGHSPLHF. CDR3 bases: TGTGCCAGCAGGCCAGGACAGGGGCATTCACCCCTCCACTTT.

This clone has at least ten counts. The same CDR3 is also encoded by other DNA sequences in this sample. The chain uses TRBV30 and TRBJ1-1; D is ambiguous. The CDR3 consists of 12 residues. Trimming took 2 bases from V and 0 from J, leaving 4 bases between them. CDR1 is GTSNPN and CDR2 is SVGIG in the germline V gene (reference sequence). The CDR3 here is CAWSLVNTEAFF. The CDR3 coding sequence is TGTGCCTGGAGTCTAGTGAACACTGAAGCTTTCTTT.

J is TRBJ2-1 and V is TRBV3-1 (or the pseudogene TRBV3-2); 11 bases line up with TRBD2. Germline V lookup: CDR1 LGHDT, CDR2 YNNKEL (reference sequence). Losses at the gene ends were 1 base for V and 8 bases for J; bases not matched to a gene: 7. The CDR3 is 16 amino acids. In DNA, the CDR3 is TGTGCCAGCAGCCAAGCTAGCGGGGGGTTTCGGGATGAGCAGTTCTTC. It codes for CASSQASGGFRDEQFF.

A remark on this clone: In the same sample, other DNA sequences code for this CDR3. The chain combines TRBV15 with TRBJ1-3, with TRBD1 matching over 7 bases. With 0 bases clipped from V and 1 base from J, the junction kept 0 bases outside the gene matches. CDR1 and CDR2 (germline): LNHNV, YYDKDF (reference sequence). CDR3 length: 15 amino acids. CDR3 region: CATSRDRGSGNTIYF. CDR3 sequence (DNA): TGTGCCACCAGCAGAGACAGGGGGTCTGGAAACACCATATATTTT.